This is a list of T cell receptor beta chains from one sample in a study of blood T cell repertoires in COVID-19. The table came from immunoSEQ multiplex PCR; TCRdb's copy has only in-frame clones and leaves some out. The profile shows 80,000 to 100,000 clones, around 87% of them singletons. The sequenced material came from peripheral blood. These TCRs come from a human donor in a cohort sampled during active COVID-19. CDR3s include the opening cysteine and the closing phenylalanine or tryptophan. A D gene is named only where the DNA matches it firmly. A clone size is listed for some rows: how often the clone was seen (once, few, many), or a class if it is expanded.

DNA: TGTGCCAGCAGCTCACAGAATTCCAATGAGCAGTTCTTC
CDR3: CASSSQNSNEQFF
D: NA
V: TRBV3-1/TRBV3-2
length: 13
J: TRBJ2-1
size: NA

DNA: TGTGCCACCAGTGGCCAGGGGGCAAGCGATGAGCAGTTCTTC
CDR3: CATSGQGASDEQFF
D: TRBD1
V: TRBV24-1
length: 14
J: TRBJ2-1
size: NA

DNA: TGTGCCAGCAGCGGGATCCCCGATGCTGGAGGAGCTTTCTTT
CDR3: CASSGIPDAGGAFF
D: NA
V: TRBV9
length: 14
J: TRBJ1-1
size: NA

DNA: TGTGCCAGCAGATCGGACAGATATCAGCCCCAGCATTTT
CDR3: CASRSDRYQPQHF
D: NA
V: TRBV6-5
length: 13
J: TRBJ1-5
size: NA

DNA: TGTGCCAGCAGCCCACGGACAGGCTCCTACAATGAGCAGTTCTTC
CDR3: CASSPRTGSYNEQFF
D: TRBD1
V: TRBV7-3
length: 15
J: TRBJ2-1
size: NA

DNA: TGTGCCAGCAGCTTAACCCCAGGGGTTGAGGGGGCCAACGTCCTGACTTTC
CDR3: CASSLTPGVEGANVLTF
D: NA
V: TRBV9
length: 17
J: TRBJ2-6
size: NA

DNA: TGTGCCACCAGTGAGGCAGGGGGCGCGAATACGCAGTATTTT
CDR3: CATSEAGGANTQYF
D: TRBD1
V: TRBV24-1
length: 14
J: TRBJ2-3
size: NA

DNA: TGTGCCAGCAGCGCCGGGTCCAGCTCCTACGAGCAGTACTTC
CDR3: CASSAGSSSYEQYF
D: NA
V: TRBV9
length: 14
J: TRBJ2-7
size: NA

DNA: TGTGCCAGCAGCTTAATCGGGGGAGAGCAGTACTTC
CDR3: CASSLIGGEQYF
D: NA
V: TRBV11-2
length: 12
J: TRBJ2-7
size: NA

DNA: TGTGCCAGTAGTATAGAGGGGACTAGTATCGAGCAGTACTTC
CDR3: CASSIEGTSIEQYF
D: TRBD2
V: TRBV19
length: 14
J: TRBJ2-7
size: NA

DNA: TGCGCCAGCAGCCAAGGGAGGGCTAGAGACATGGCGGGAGGGCCCAATGAGCAGTTCTTC
CDR3: CASSQGRARDMAGGPNEQFF
D: TRBD2
V: TRBV4-1
length: 20
J: TRBJ2-1
size: NA

DNA: TGTGCCAGCAGCCAAGGTGCCGCCGGGTCCTCTGGAAACACCATATATTTT
CDR3: CASSQGAAGSSGNTIYF
D: NA
V: TRBV4-2
length: 17
J: TRBJ1-3
size: NA

DNA: TGTGCCAGCAGACGAGGCGGACTAGCGGGGGAGCAGTATTTT
CDR3: CASRRGGLAGEQYF
D: TRBD2
V: TRBV28
length: 14
J: TRBJ2-3
size: NA

DNA: TGTGCCAGTAGCCCGGGACAGCGGAGCAATCAGCCCCAGCATTTT
CDR3: CASSPGQRSNQPQHF
D: TRBD1
V: TRBV19
length: 15
J: TRBJ1-5
size: NA

DNA: TGCGCCAGCAGCATATCTAGTAAACCCGGGGAGCTGTTTTTT
CDR3: CASSISSKPGELFF
D: NA
V: TRBV5-1
length: 14
J: TRBJ2-2
size: NA

DNA: TGTGCCAGTAGTATATTCGGACTAGCGAGACTTGGCAATGAGCAGTTCTTC
CDR3: CASSIFGLARLGNEQFF
D: TRBD2
V: TRBV19
length: 17
J: TRBJ2-1
size: once

DNA: TGTGCCAGCTCACCACCCAGCGCCGCAGGGAGGTACGAGCAGTACTTC
CDR3: CASSPPSAAGRYEQYF
D: NA
V: TRBV18
length: 16
J: TRBJ2-7
size: NA

DNA: TGTGCCAGCAGATTATTTCTCCGGGGGATAGGCAACAATGAGCAGTTCTTC
CDR3: CASRLFLRGIGNNEQFF
D: NA
V: TRBV11-2
length: 17
J: TRBJ2-1
size: NA